This TCR beta chain stems from a study of regulatory T cells in long-lasting Graves disease. Study-level points and caveats: Persistent disease samples used TRBV28, TRBJ1-2 and TRBJ2-5 preferentially. Samples came from peripheral blood alone, without thyroid tissue.

The length of the CDR3 is 15 residues. V lost 3 bases, J lost 2 bases, and 17 bases lay in between. Germline values: CDR1 SQVTM, CDR2 ANQGSEA. HTBI primers from iRepertoire and Arm-PCR of CDR3 regions yielded the TCR beta libraries. One entry per CDR3 protein results from TCRdb running MiXCR on the multiplex PCR reads. This table has a few hundred thousand distinct CDR3 sequences, 23% appearing once. In its sample, this clonotype was seen a few times. The antigen remains unidentified. The time point denotes: persistent/refractory GD, antithyroid drugs over 5 years with positive TRAb. RNA from PBMCs was the source of the TCR library.

This rearrangement joins TRBV29-1 to TRBJ2-7; maybe TRBD1 (6 bases). The origin of this receptor is a female donor with Graves disease. Source: peripheral blood mononuclear cells (PBMCs), taken when the disease was refractory, from a patient treated with antithyroid drugs. The CDR3 sequence: CSVEKESGATYEQYF. In nucleotides, the CDR3 is TGCAGCGTTGAGAAAGAGTCAGGGGCCACCTACGAGCAGTACTTC.